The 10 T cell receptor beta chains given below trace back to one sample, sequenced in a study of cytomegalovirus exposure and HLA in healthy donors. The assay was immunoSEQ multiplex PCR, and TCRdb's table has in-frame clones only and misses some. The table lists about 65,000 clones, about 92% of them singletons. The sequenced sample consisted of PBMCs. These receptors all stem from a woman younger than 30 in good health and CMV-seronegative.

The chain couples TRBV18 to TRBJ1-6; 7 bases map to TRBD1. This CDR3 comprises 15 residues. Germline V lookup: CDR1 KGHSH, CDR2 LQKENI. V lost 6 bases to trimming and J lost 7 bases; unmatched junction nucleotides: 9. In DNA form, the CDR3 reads TGTGCCAGCTCCACGGAGACAGGGAGAAATTCACCCCTCCACTTT. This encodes CASSTETGRNSPLHF.

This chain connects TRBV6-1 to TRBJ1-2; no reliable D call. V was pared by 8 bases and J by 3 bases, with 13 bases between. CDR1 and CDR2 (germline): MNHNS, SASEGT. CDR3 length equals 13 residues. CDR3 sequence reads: CASSQGRDYGYTF. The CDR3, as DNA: TGTGCCAGCTCTCAAGGGCGGGACTATGGCTACACCTTC.

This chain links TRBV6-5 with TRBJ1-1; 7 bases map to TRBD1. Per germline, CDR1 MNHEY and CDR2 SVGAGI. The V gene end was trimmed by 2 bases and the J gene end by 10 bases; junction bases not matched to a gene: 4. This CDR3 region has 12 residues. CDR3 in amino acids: CASSYASGGAFF. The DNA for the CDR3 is TGTGCCAGCAGTTACGCATCAGGGGGAGCTTTCTTT.

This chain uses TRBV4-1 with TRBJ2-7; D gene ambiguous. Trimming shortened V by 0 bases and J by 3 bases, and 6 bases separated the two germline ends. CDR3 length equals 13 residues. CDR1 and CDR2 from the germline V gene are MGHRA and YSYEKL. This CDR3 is CASSQEAIYEQYF. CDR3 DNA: TGCGCCAGCAGCCAAGAAGCCATCTACGAGCAGTACTTC.

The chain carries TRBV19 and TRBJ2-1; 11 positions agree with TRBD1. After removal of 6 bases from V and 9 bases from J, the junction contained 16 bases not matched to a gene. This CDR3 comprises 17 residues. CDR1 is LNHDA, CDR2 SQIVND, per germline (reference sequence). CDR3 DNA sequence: TGTGCCAGTAGGGAATTCACGGACAGGGGGCGTGAGTCTGAGCAGTTCTTC. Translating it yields CASREFTDRGRESEQFF.

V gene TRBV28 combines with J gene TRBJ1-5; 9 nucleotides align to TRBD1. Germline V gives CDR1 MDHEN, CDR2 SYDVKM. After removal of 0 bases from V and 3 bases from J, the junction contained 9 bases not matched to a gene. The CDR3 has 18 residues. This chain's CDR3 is CASSLWGQGGWNNQPQHF. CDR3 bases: TGTGCCAGCAGTTTATGGGGACAGGGAGGTTGGAACAATCAGCCCCAGCATTTT. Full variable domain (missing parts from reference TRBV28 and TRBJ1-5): DVKVTQSSRYLVKRTGEKVFLECVQDMDHENMFWYRQDPGLGLRLIYFSYDVKMKEKGDIPEGYSVSREKKERFSLILESASTNQTSMYLCASSLWGQGGWNNQPQHFGDGTRLSIL.

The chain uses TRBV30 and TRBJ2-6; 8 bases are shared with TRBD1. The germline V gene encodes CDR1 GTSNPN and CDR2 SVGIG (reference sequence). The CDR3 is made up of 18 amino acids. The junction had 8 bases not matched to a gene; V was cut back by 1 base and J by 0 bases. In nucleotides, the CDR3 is TGTGCCTGGAGTGGGGTGGACAGGGAAAGCTCTGGGGCCAACGTCCTGACTTTC. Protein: CAWSGVDRESSGANVLTF.

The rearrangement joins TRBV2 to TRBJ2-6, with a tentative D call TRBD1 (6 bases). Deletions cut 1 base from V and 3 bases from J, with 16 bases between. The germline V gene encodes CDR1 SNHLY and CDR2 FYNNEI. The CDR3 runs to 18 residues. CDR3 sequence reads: CASSEVYRATGGANVLTF. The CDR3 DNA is TGTGCCAGCAGTGAAGTATACAGGGCTACAGGTGGGGCCAACGTCCTGACTTTC.

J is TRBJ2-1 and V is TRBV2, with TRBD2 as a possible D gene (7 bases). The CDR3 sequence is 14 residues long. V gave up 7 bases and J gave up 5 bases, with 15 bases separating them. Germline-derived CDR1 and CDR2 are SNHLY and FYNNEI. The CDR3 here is CASTRGGGNNEQFF. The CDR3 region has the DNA TGTGCCAGCACAAGGGGGGGAGGGAACAATGAGCAGTTCTTC.

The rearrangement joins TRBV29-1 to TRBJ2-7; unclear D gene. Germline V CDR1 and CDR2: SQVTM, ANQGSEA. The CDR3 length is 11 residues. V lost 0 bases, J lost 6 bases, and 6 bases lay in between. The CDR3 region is CSVEEQSEQYF. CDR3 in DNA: TGCAGCGTTGAAGAACAGTCCGAGCAGTACTTC.